Here is one TCR beta chain with its context. Its recognized antigen is unknown. Base quality data are lacking; no much larger clone is found one base away. The data were taken from a study of lymphopenia after photon versus proton radiotherapy (dated by TCRdb to about 2019). Notes on the research overall: In patients with gastrointestinal tumors who developed high-grade lymphopenia, the study compared the immunological effects of photon radiation therapy with those of proton radiation therapy. A cohort of under 25 patients with gastrointestinal tumors who received either photon or proton therapy and subsequently developed lymphopenia was included. The goal of the study was to characterize the differences between the two radiation modalities in how they affect the immune system. Study-wide findings and limitations: The survival association was examined only in patients who died, and the authors described better survival with proton therapy as a possibility, not as a demonstrated result. Once the lymphocyte count had reached its nadir, the repertoires of photon-treated patients showed oligoclonal expansion, particularly of CD8+ Temra cells, and this expansion drove the decline in diversity. During treatment, patients who received proton therapy stayed relatively stable, whereas patients who received photon therapy lost naive T cells and TCR diversity and gained effector/memory populations. Across the cohort, a larger post-nadir drop in TCR diversity was inversely correlated with overall survival time among patients who died.

In the germline V gene (reference sequence), CDR1 corresponds to GTSNPN and CDR2 to SVGIG. Compared with germline, V lacks 7 bases and J lacks 1 base; bases without a gene match: 12. The CDR3 holds 16 amino acids from the cysteine to the phenylalanine. The read is trimmed to its CDR3 DNA, 48 bases read in frame from base 1. Receptor libraries were prepared by the immunoSEQ multiplex PCR assay. Alongside multiparametric flow cytometry, deep sequencing of rearranged TCR beta loci was used to profile the T cell repertoires. TCRdb mirrors the immuneACCESS table, restricted to in-frame sequences. Some clones are absent from its copies; in checked studies, under half trace to an unresolved V gene, and the reason for the others is unknown. This sample gives 70,000 or so clones in total; around 93% of them show up just once. The ten largest make up over 2% of the sample.

This material consisted of peripheral blood, taken from a patient treated with photon-based radiotherapy. The sequence came from a woman between 40 and 50 years old with cholangiocarcinoma. Here the chain combines TRBV30 and TRBJ1-3; TRBD1 fits 8 bases in the junction. The nucleotide sequence reads as follows: TGTGCCTACGGACAGGGTGTCTCTGGTTCTGGAAACACCATATATTTT. This gives the protein CAYGQGVSGSGNTIYF.